The rows below give T cell receptor beta chains drawn from one sample of a study of cytotoxic CD8 clonotypes in ibrutinib-treated CLL. This table comes from immunoSEQ multiplex PCR, and its TCRdb copy is limited to in-frame clones, with some not included. The sample contains approximately 92,000 clones, roughly 80% of which appear only once. Material: PBMCs, obtained after 24 months of ibrutinib treatment. The origin of the receptors is a human donor with chronic lymphocytic leukemia. The CDR3 runs from the conserved cysteine through the conserved F or W. A D gene is named only where the DNA matches it firmly. Rows give clone size only sometimes, using once, few, many, or a class for an expanded clone.

clone_size: many
d_call: TRBD2
j_call: TRBJ2-3
v_call: TRBV2
cdr3_length: 14
cdr3_aa: CASGSSGSPDTQYF
cdr3_nt: TGTGCCAGCGGGTCTAGCGGGAGCCCAGATACGCAGTATTTT

clone_size: .
d_call: .
j_call: TRBJ1-1
v_call: TRBV6-1
cdr3_length: 11
cdr3_aa: CASRLYTEAFF
cdr3_nt: TGTGCCAGCAGATTATACACTGAAGCTTTCTTT

clone_size: .
d_call: .
j_call: TRBJ2-7
v_call: TRBV6-5
cdr3_length: 13
cdr3_aa: CASTPGGPYEQYF
cdr3_nt: TGTGCCAGCACGCCAGGGGGGCCCTACGAGCAGTACTTC

clone_size: .
d_call: .
j_call: TRBJ2-1
v_call: TRBV10-1
cdr3_length: 18
cdr3_aa: CASRRGLEFPTIYNEQFF
cdr3_nt: TGCGCCAGCCGGAGGGGGCTAGAGTTCCCTACTATCTACAATGAGCAGTTCTTC

clone_size: few
d_call: TRBD2
j_call: TRBJ2-1
v_call: TRBV28
cdr3_length: 14
cdr3_aa: CASAGTSGISEQFF
cdr3_nt: TGTGCCAGCGCCGGGACTAGCGGGATATCCGAGCAGTTCTTC

clone_size: .
d_call: .
j_call: TRBJ2-2
v_call: TRBV5-6
cdr3_length: 15
cdr3_aa: CASSPGDDDTGELFF
cdr3_nt: TGTGCCAGCAGCCCGGGGGATGACGACACCGGGGAGCTGTTTTTT

clone_size: .
d_call: .
j_call: TRBJ1-1
v_call: TRBV11-2
cdr3_length: 13
cdr3_aa: CASSLSNTVEAFF
cdr3_nt: TGTGCCAGCAGCTTAAGTAACACTGTCGAAGCTTTCTTT

clone_size: .
d_call: .
j_call: TRBJ1-6
v_call: TRBV6-1
cdr3_length: 17
cdr3_aa: CASSGKQGSSYNSPLHF
cdr3_nt: TGTGCCAGCAGTGGAAAACAGGGAAGCTCCTATAATTCACCCCTCCACTTT

clone_size: .
d_call: .
j_call: TRBJ1-2
v_call: TRBV19
cdr3_length: 15
cdr3_aa: CASSMAQPMLYGYTF
cdr3_nt: TGTGCCAGTAGTATGGCCCAACCTATGCTCTATGGCTACACCTTC

clone_size: .
d_call: .
j_call: TRBJ1-2
v_call: TRBV7-2
cdr3_length: 14
cdr3_aa: CASSQRGWPYGYTF
cdr3_nt: TGTGCCAGCAGCCAGAGGGGATGGCCGTATGGCTACACCTTC

clone_size: .
d_call: .
j_call: TRBJ2-4
v_call: TRBV19
cdr3_length: 14
cdr3_aa: CASRQDGAKNIQYF
cdr3_nt: TGTGCCAGTCGACAGGATGGGGCCAAAAACATTCAGTACTTC

clone_size: .
d_call: TRBD2
j_call: TRBJ2-3
v_call: TRBV9
cdr3_length: 13
cdr3_aa: CASSVATAGAQYF
cdr3_nt: TGTGCCAGCAGCGTAGCTACGGCGGGGGCGCAGTATTTT

clone_size: .
d_call: .
j_call: TRBJ2-3
v_call: TRBV6-4
cdr3_length: 15
cdr3_aa: CASSEIRGLGDTQYF
cdr3_nt: TGTGCCAGCAGTGAGATCAGGGGTTTGGGAGATACGCAGTATTTT

clone_size: many
d_call: TRBD1
j_call: TRBJ1-3
v_call: TRBV11-2
cdr3_length: 14
cdr3_aa: CASSLGQGGNTIYF
cdr3_nt: TGTGCCAGCAGCTTGGGACAGGGGGGAAACACCATATATTTT

clone_size: .
d_call: .
j_call: TRBJ2-7
v_call: TRBV7-9
cdr3_length: 14
cdr3_aa: CASRGRRSSYEQYF
cdr3_nt: TGTGCCAGCAGGGGACGGCGGAGCTCCTACGAGCAGTACTTC

clone_size: .
d_call: .
j_call: TRBJ2-5
v_call: TRBV11-1
cdr3_length: 16
cdr3_aa: CASSFGRRLGEETQYF
cdr3_nt: TGTGCCAGCAGCTTTGGTAGGCGCCTAGGAGAGGAGACCCAGTACTTC

clone_size: .
d_call: TRBD2
j_call: TRBJ2-3
v_call: TRBV9
cdr3_length: 16
cdr3_aa: CASSVGISGRIDTQYF
cdr3_nt: TGTGCCAGCAGCGTAGGGATTAGCGGGAGAATTGATACGCAGTATTTT

clone_size: .
d_call: TRBD2
j_call: TRBJ2-2
v_call: TRBV7-6
cdr3_length: 17
cdr3_aa: CASSPRGLAGVTGELFF
cdr3_nt: TGTGCCAGCAGCCCCCGAGGACTAGCGGGAGTAACCGGGGAGCTGTTTTTT

clone_size: .
d_call: TRBD2
j_call: TRBJ2-3
v_call: TRBV19
cdr3_length: 15
cdr3_aa: CASSQLAIGADTQYF
cdr3_nt: TGTGCCAGTAGTCAACTAGCGATTGGGGCAGATACGCAGTATTTT

clone_size: .
d_call: TRBD2
j_call: TRBJ2-5
v_call: TRBV29-1
cdr3_length: 14
cdr3_aa: CSVAASGRGETQYF
cdr3_nt: TGCAGCGTTGCAGCTAGCGGGAGGGGAGAGACCCAGTACTTC

clone_size: .
d_call: .
j_call: TRBJ2-3
v_call: TRBV11-3
cdr3_length: 16
cdr3_aa: CASSAGGRGLGDTQYF
cdr3_nt: TGTGCCAGCAGCGCCGGGGGCAGGGGGTTAGGAGATACGCAGTATTTT

clone_size: .
d_call: TRBD1
j_call: TRBJ1-5
v_call: TRBV5-1
cdr3_length: 15
cdr3_aa: CASRTETGGGQPQHF
cdr3_nt: TGCGCCAGCCGCACAGAGACAGGGGGCGGACAGCCCCAGCATTTT

clone_size: .
d_call: TRBD1
j_call: TRBJ1-1
v_call: TRBV18
cdr3_length: 16
cdr3_aa: CASSPPRTGINTEAFF
cdr3_nt: TGTGCCAGCTCACCACCGCGGACAGGGATAAACACTGAAGCTTTCTTT

clone_size: .
d_call: .
j_call: TRBJ2-7
v_call: TRBV7-8
cdr3_length: 14
cdr3_aa: CASSLGRSSYEQYF
cdr3_nt: TGTGCCAGCAGCTTAGGGCGGTCATCCTACGAGCAGTACTTC

clone_size: .
d_call: .
j_call: TRBJ1-2
v_call: TRBV2
cdr3_length: 15
cdr3_aa: CASSEASGRPGGYTF
cdr3_nt: TGTGCCAGCAGTGAAGCTTCGGGCAGGCCTGGCGGCTACACCTTC

clone_size: .
d_call: TRBD1
j_call: TRBJ2-6
v_call: TRBV19
cdr3_length: 17
cdr3_aa: CASSIRTGGGGANVLTF
cdr3_nt: TGTGCCAGTAGTATACGGACAGGGGGCGGTGGGGCCAACGTCCTGACTTTC

clone_size: .
d_call: TRBD1
j_call: TRBJ1-2
v_call: TRBV10-1
cdr3_length: 13
cdr3_aa: CASSFGTDYGYTF
cdr3_nt: TGCGCCAGCTCCTTTGGGACAGACTATGGCTACACCTTC

clone_size: .
d_call: .
j_call: TRBJ2-1
v_call: TRBV2
cdr3_length: 15
cdr3_aa: CASKDRRSSYNEQFF
cdr3_nt: TGTGCCAGCAAAGACCGGAGAAGCTCCTACAATGAGCAGTTCTTC

clone_size: .
d_call: .
j_call: TRBJ2-7
v_call: TRBV6-1
cdr3_length: 13
cdr3_aa: CASRTDGSYEQYF
cdr3_nt: TGTGCCAGCAGGACCGACGGCTCCTACGAGCAGTACTTC

clone_size: .
d_call: TRBD1
j_call: TRBJ2-3
v_call: TRBV9
cdr3_length: 15
cdr3_aa: CASTPSGQGGDTQYF
cdr3_nt: TGTGCCAGCACTCCTTCGGGACAGGGTGGAGATACGCAGTATTTT

clone_size: .
d_call: .
j_call: TRBJ1-2
v_call: TRBV2
cdr3_length: 16
cdr3_aa: CASSGQTASRAGGYTF
cdr3_nt: TGTGCCAGCAGTGGTCAGACGGCTTCTCGGGCGGGTGGCTACACCTTC

clone_size: .
d_call: .
j_call: TRBJ2-6
v_call: TRBV5-8
cdr3_length: 16
cdr3_aa: CASRIQGFSGANVLTF
cdr3_nt: TGTGCCAGCAGAATACAGGGTTTCTCTGGGGCCAACGTCCTGACTTTC

clone_size: .
d_call: .
j_call: TRBJ2-7
v_call: TRBV27
cdr3_length: 13
cdr3_aa: CASSPSVGREQYF
cdr3_nt: TGTGCCAGCAGTCCCTCCGTAGGACGCGAGCAGTACTTC

clone_size: .
d_call: .
j_call: TRBJ1-2
v_call: TRBV27
cdr3_length: 14
cdr3_aa: CASSLKVGLHGYTF
cdr3_nt: TGTGCCAGCAGTTTAAAGGTGGGACTTCATGGCTACACCTTC

clone_size: .
d_call: .
j_call: TRBJ1-2
v_call: TRBV5-8
cdr3_length: 15
cdr3_aa: CASSLVVKGRFGYTF
cdr3_nt: TGTGCCAGCAGCTTGGTCGTGAAGGGGAGGTTTGGCTACACCTTC

clone_size: .
d_call: .
j_call: TRBJ2-3
v_call: TRBV9
cdr3_length: 16
cdr3_aa: CASSVSLNKNTDTQYF
cdr3_nt: TGTGCCAGCAGCGTAAGTCTAAACAAGAACACAGATACGCAGTATTTT

clone_size: .
d_call: .
j_call: TRBJ2-7
v_call: TRBV7-9
cdr3_length: 14
cdr3_aa: CASSPRETPYEQYF
cdr3_nt: TGTGCCAGCAGCCCACGTGAGACTCCTTACGAGCAGTACTTC

clone_size: .
d_call: .
j_call: TRBJ1-4
v_call: TRBV11-2
cdr3_length: 14
cdr3_aa: CASSLEGQGGKLFF
cdr3_nt: TGTGCCAGCAGCTTAGAAGGCCAGGGTGGAAAACTGTTTTTT

clone_size: once
d_call: .
j_call: TRBJ2-1
v_call: TRBV1
cdr3_length: 19
cdr3_aa: CTSSRPGRKTSSSYNEQFF
cdr3_nt: TGCACCAGCAGTCGACCGGGACGGAAAACCTCCAGCTCCTACAATGAGCAGTTCTTC

clone_size: .
d_call: .
j_call: TRBJ2-1
v_call: TRBV7-2
cdr3_length: 14
cdr3_aa: CASFSGSLNNEQFF
cdr3_nt: TGTGCCAGCTTTAGCGGATCACTAAACAATGAGCAGTTCTTC

clone_size: .
d_call: TRBD1
j_call: TRBJ1-5
v_call: TRBV28
cdr3_length: 14
cdr3_aa: CASSPGQGTQPQHF
cdr3_nt: TGTGCCAGCAGTCCGGGACAGGGTACCCAGCCCCAGCATTTT

clone_size: .
d_call: .
j_call: TRBJ2-3
v_call: TRBV18
cdr3_length: 13
cdr3_aa: CASFLTSTDTQYF
cdr3_nt: TGTGCCAGCTTTCTTACTAGCACAGATACGCAGTATTTT

clone_size: .
d_call: .
j_call: TRBJ1-6
v_call: TRBV4-1
cdr3_length: 13
cdr3_aa: CASSQVENSPLHF
cdr3_nt: TGCGCCAGCAGCCAAGTTGAAAATTCACCCCTCCACTTT

clone_size: .
d_call: .
j_call: TRBJ1-6
v_call: TRBV27
cdr3_length: 16
cdr3_aa: CASSLSFRLNNSPLHF
cdr3_nt: TGTGCCAGCAGTTTATCTTTTAGGCTGAATAATTCACCCCTCCACTTT

clone_size: .
d_call: TRBD2
j_call: TRBJ2-3
v_call: TRBV19
cdr3_length: 15
cdr3_aa: CASRGLAGDTDTQYF
cdr3_nt: TGTGCCAGTAGGGGACTAGCGGGGGACACAGATACGCAGTATTTT

clone_size: .
d_call: TRBD1
j_call: TRBJ1-5
v_call: TRBV7-8
cdr3_length: 16
cdr3_aa: CASSPRTGVGNQPQHF
cdr3_nt: TGTGCCAGCAGCCCTAGGACAGGGGTTGGCAATCAGCCCCAGCATTTT

clone_size: .
d_call: .
j_call: TRBJ1-2
v_call: TRBV11-1
cdr3_length: 14
cdr3_aa: CASSSPGQGYGYTF
cdr3_nt: TGTGCCAGCAGCTCGCCGGGACAAGGATATGGCTACACCTTC

clone_size: .
d_call: TRBD1
j_call: TRBJ2-5
v_call: TRBV11-2
cdr3_length: 15
cdr3_aa: CASSSRQGRQETQYF
cdr3_nt: TGTGCCAGCAGCTCAAGACAGGGACGACAAGAGACCCAGTACTTC

clone_size: .
d_call: TRBD1
j_call: TRBJ1-1
v_call: TRBV19
cdr3_length: 14
cdr3_aa: CASRSRGPPYRAFF
cdr3_nt: TGTGCCAGTAGGAGCAGGGGGCCTCCATATCGGGCTTTCTTT

clone_size: .
d_call: .
j_call: TRBJ2-3
v_call: TRBV5-1
cdr3_length: 14
cdr3_aa: CASSSDGVADTQYF
cdr3_nt: TGCGCCAGCAGCTCGGATGGTGTCGCAGATACGCAGTATTTT

clone_size: .
d_call: .
j_call: TRBJ1-4
v_call: TRBV11-2
cdr3_length: 15
cdr3_aa: CASSLYVGAEEKLFF
cdr3_nt: TGTGCCAGCAGCCTCTACGTGGGTGCAGAAGAAAAACTGTTTTTT

clone_size: .
d_call: .
j_call: TRBJ2-3
v_call: TRBV7-9
cdr3_length: 16
cdr3_aa: CASSPPSGGPLHTQYF
cdr3_nt: TGTGCCAGCAGCCCCCCATCTGGAGGGCCCCTACATACGCAGTATTTT

clone_size: .
d_call: TRBD1
j_call: TRBJ1-5
v_call: TRBV4-1
cdr3_length: 18
cdr3_aa: CASSQDPGDSDSNQPQHF
cdr3_nt: TGCGCCAGCAGCCAAGATCCGGGGGACAGTGATAGCAATCAGCCCCAGCATTTT

clone_size: .
d_call: .
j_call: TRBJ2-1
v_call: TRBV2
cdr3_length: 13
cdr3_aa: CASSEARLDEQFF
cdr3_nt: TGTGCCAGCAGTGAAGCCCGGCTCGATGAGCAGTTCTTC